These 25 T cell receptor beta chains share one sample of origin, sequenced in a study of OX40 agonist ivuxolimab in advanced cancers. The library came from the immunoSEQ multiplex PCR assay. The table comes from immuneACCESS by way of TCRdb, which keeps in-frame sequences with V and J called. Part of the clones is missing from these tables; in studies checked, under half for an unresolved V gene and the rest for unknown reasons. This sample has under 14,000 clones in its table, and roughly 80% of those were observed once. Around 33% of the sample is taken by the ten largest. Sequences were derived from CD4+ or CD8+ T cells sorted from blood, sampled in a trial of the OX40 agonist ivuxolimab. Receptors originate from an adult with an advanced solid tumor such as melanoma, head and neck, liver or kidney cancer.

J is TRBJ1-5 and V is TRBV11-2; D ambiguous. V lost 5 bases, J lost 5 bases, and 10 bases lay in between. The V gene's germline CDR1 is SGHAT and CDR2 FQNNGV. The CDR3 is 13 amino acids. This CDR3 is CASSDGLDQPQHF. The CDR3 DNA follows: TGTGCCAGCAGCGACGGGTTAGATCAGCCCCAGCATTTT.

V usage is TRBV19 and J usage is TRBJ2-1; D possibly corresponds to TRBD2 (5 bases). The V end was cut by 10 bases, the J end by 9 bases, with 10 bases between. This CDR3 is built from 10 residues. The germline CDR1 and CDR2 sequences are LNHDA and SQIVND (reference sequence). The CDR3 DNA sequence: TGTGCCACCGAGGGAAGTGAGCAGTTCTTC. It translates to CATEGSEQFF.

The chain couples TRBV11-2 to TRBJ2-7; a weak D match, TRBD2 (5 bases). The CDR3 loop spans 16 amino acids. Trimming pared 0 bases from V and 3 bases from J, leaving 15 bases between. The germline gives CDR1 SGHAT, CDR2 FQNNGV. The CDR3 sequence is CASSLDLEGGFYEQYF. The CDR3 nucleotides are TGTGCCAGCAGCTTAGACTTAGAGGGCGGATTCTACGAGCAGTACTTC.

This sequence joins TRBV7-2 and TRBJ2-7; 7 bases fit TRBD1. The CDR3 runs to 15 residues. Germline-derived CDR1 and CDR2 are SGHTA and FQGNSA. With 5 bases clipped from V and 0 bases from J, the junction kept 7 bases outside the gene matches. CDR3 sequence: CASSLRDSRSYEQYF. Here the CDR3 DNA reads TGTGCCAGCAGCCTCCGGGACAGCCGCTCCTACGAGCAGTACTTC.

This clone was recorded a few times. This chain connects TRBV5-4 to TRBJ2-1; D uncertain. Germline CDR1 reads SGHNT; CDR2 reads YYREEE (reference sequence). This CDR3 spans 15 amino acids. V lost 2 bases and J lost 0, with 9 bases in between. CDR3 region: CASSLDQSSYNEQFF. Written as DNA, the CDR3 is TGTGCCAGCAGCTTAGACCAGAGCTCCTACAATGAGCAGTTCTTC.

The chain uses TRBV7-6 and TRBJ2-1; possibly TRBD1 for D (6 bases). The V end was cut by 5 bases, the J end by 4 bases, with 9 bases between. From germline, CDR1 is SGHVS and CDR2 FNYEAQ. This CDR3 is built from 13 residues. The CDR3 here is CASSRGMYNEQFF. CDR3 sequence (DNA): TGTGCCAGCAGCAGGGGGATGTACAATGAGCAGTTCTTC.

This clone has just one count. The genes are TRBV13 and TRBJ2-2; the D is unclear. The CDR3 has 16 amino acids. The V end was cut by 1 base, the J end by 1 base, with 10 bases between. Germline assignment: CDR1 PRHDT and CDR2 FYEKMQ (reference sequence). The CDR3 nucleotides read TGTGCCAGCAGCTTAGCTAGGGTAGAGAACACCGGGGAGCTGTTTTTT. It specifies CASSLARVENTGELFF. The whole variable domain, filled in from reference TRBV13 and TRBJ2-2, reads AAGVIQSPRHLIKEKRETATLKCYPIPRHDTVYWYQQGPGQDPQFLISFYEKMQSDKGSIPDRFSAQQFSDYHSELNMSSLELGDSALYFCASSLARVENTGELFFGEGSRLTVL.

The chain links TRBV28 to TRBJ2-7, with D perhaps matching TRBD1 (6 bases). The CDR3 has 13 amino acids. V was clipped by 4 bases and J by 6 bases, with 13 bases between them. In germline, CDR1 is MDHEN, CDR2 SYDVKM. CDR3 nucleotide sequence: TGTGCCAGCAGTTCCCTACAGGGATTCGAGCAGTACTTC. Encoded protein: CASSSLQGFEQYF.

This clone was seen only a few times. J is TRBJ2-1 and V is TRBV6-5; 9 bases line up with TRBD2. The V segment lost 5 bases and the J segment 9 bases; nucleotides outside the gene matches: 8. Germline CDR1 MNHEY, CDR2 SVGAGI. This CDR3 contains 14 residues. CDR3 region: CASSDGGGAGEQFF. CDR3 DNA sequence: TGTGCCAGCAGTGACGGCGGGGGGGCCGGTGAGCAGTTCTTC.

The chain is built from TRBV9 and TRBJ1-1; TRBD1 might be the D (5 bases). This CDR3 has 15 amino acids. Germline-derived CDR1 and CDR2 are SGDLS and YYNGEE. The V gene lost 5 bases and the J gene lost 4 bases, with 18 bases spanning the gap. CDR3 amino acids: CASSEIGGMVTEAFF. The CDR3 DNA reads as TGTGCCAGCAGTGAGATCGGGGGGATGGTCACTGAAGCTTTCTTT.

The chain is built from TRBV19 and TRBJ1-1; 7 bases fit TRBD1. Per germline, CDR1 LNHDA and CDR2 SQIVND (reference sequence). V gave up 3 bases and J gave up 5 bases; unmatched junction bases: 6. There are 14 residues in the CDR3. The CDR3: CASSILAGGTEAFF. The DNA of the CDR3 is TGTGCCAGTAGTATTTTGGCAGGGGGGACTGAAGCTTTCTTT.

This clone was seen just once. This likely came from a read error, as a far larger clone is one base away. Here the CDR3 reads CASSSYYEQYF. Here the CDR3 DNA reads TGTGCCAGCAGCTCATACTACGAGCAGTACTTC. The chain carries TRBV5-6 and TRBJ2-7; D uncertain. This CDR3 has 11 residues. Germline CDR1 SGHDT, CDR2 YYEEEE. Trimming removed 3 bases from V and 3 bases from J, with 4 bases in between.

The J gene is TRBJ2-3, the V gene TRBV5-4; 11 nucleotides agree with TRBD2. The J segment lost 2 bases and the V segment lost 2 bases, leaving 1 base of the junction unmatched. The CDR3 has 15 amino acids. The germline V gene has CDR1 SGHNT and CDR2 YYREEE (reference sequence). The CDR3 nucleotides read TGTGCCAGCAGCTTTAGCGGGAGGGCCACAGATACGCAGTATTTT. Residues: CASSFSGRATDTQYF.

With respect to this clone: At one end the junction does not follow the germline gene, possibly because of a read error. The chain combines TRBV4-1 with TRBJ2-5; D call uncertain. The CDR3 has 12 residues. CDR1 is MGHRA, CDR2 YSYEKL, per germline. The CDR3, as DNA: TGCGCCAGCAGCAAAGACCAAGAGACCCAGTACTTC. Protein: CASSKDQETQYF.

This clone showed up just a few times. J is TRBJ2-1 and V is TRBV4-3; TRBD2 matches 13 bases. Germline trimming cut 3 bases from V and 7 bases from J; bases unmatched to any gene: 6. The CDR3 length is 16 residues. Germline assignment: CDR1 LGHNA and CDR2 YSLEER. CDR3 in DNA: TGCGCCAGCAGCCAGGCATGGACTAGCGGGAGTAATGAGCAGTTCTTC. It is translated as CASSQAWTSGSNEQFF.

In its sample, this clone ranks as medium-sized. The chain employs TRBV28 and TRBJ2-2; the match to TRBD2 covers 9 bases. The trim removed 8 bases at V and 7 bases at J, leaving 11 bases unmatched. This CDR3 region has 15 residues. CDR1 is MDHEN, CDR2 SYDVKM, per germline. This chain's CDR3 is CASFPSGGLGGELFF. The CDR3 region has the DNA TGTGCCAGCTTTCCCAGCGGGGGGTTAGGCGGGGAGCTGTTTTTT.

The chain carries TRBV30 and TRBJ2-5; no firm D call. CDR1 is GTSNPN, CDR2 SVGIG, per germline (reference sequence). The CDR3 contains 14 residues. V lost 0 bases, J lost 2 bases, and 10 bases lay in between. CDR3 loop: CAWSVGEGQETQYF. CDR3 DNA sequence: TGTGCCTGGAGTGTAGGAGAAGGGCAAGAGACCCAGTACTTC.

A note on this clone: A much larger clone differs from this one at a single base, so this may be a read error. In the same sample, other DNA sequences code for this CDR3. CDR3 sequence reads: CASSEFRDGNTGELFF. CDR3 nucleotides: TGCGCCAGCAGTGAATTCCGGGATGGGAACACCGGGGAGCTGTTTTTT. V and J are TRBV25-1 and TRBJ2-2; weak D call: TRBD2 (5 bases). Germline loops: CDR1 MGHDK, CDR2 SYGVNS. The CDR3 contains 16 residues.

The J gene is TRBJ2-7, the V gene TRBV6-9; D is uncertain. Trimming shortened V by 5 bases and J by 6 bases, and 8 bases separated the two germline ends. Germline V gene data show CDR1 as MNHGY and CDR2 as SVAAGI. This CDR3 spans 11 amino acids. The DNA of the CDR3 is TGTGCCAGCAGTGAAACGAGCGAGCAGTACTTC. It translates to CASSETSEQYF.

In this sample, this clone turned up a few times. This rearrangement joins TRBV7-9 to TRBJ2-7; weak D call: TRBD1 (6 bases). The CDR3 is 16 amino acids. The germline V gene has CDR1 SEHNR and CDR2 FQNEAQ (reference sequence). V lost 0 bases, J lost 0 bases, and 12 bases lay in between. The CDR3 nucleotides read TGTGCCAGCAGCTTAGCGCAGGGGTCCGGCTCCTACGAGCAGTACTTC. The encoded protein is CASSLAQGSGSYEQYF. The complete variable domain, with remaining parts taken from reference TRBV7-9 and TRBJ2-7, reads DTGVSQNPRHKITKRGQNVTFRCDPISEHNRLYWYRQTLGQGPEFLTYFQNEAQLEKSRLLSDRFSAERPKGSFSTLEIQRTEQGDSAMYLCASSLAQGSGSYEQYFGPGTRLTVT.

CDR3 in DNA: TGTGCCAGCAGCTTCGGGGAGGGGATGAGTGCTTTCTTT. Amino acids: CASSFGEGMSAFF. This sequence joins TRBV5-4 and TRBJ1-1, with a weak D call TRBD1 (5 bases). This CDR3 has 13 amino acids. The V end lost 2 bases, the J end lost 11 bases, and 16 bases lay between the germline ends. CDR1 and CDR2 from the germline V gene are SGHNT and YYREEE (reference sequence).

The rearrangement joins TRBV27 to TRBJ2-1, with TRBD2 identical over 13 bases. V trimming: 8 bases; J trimming: 7 bases; junction bases outside the gene matches: 8. Germline CDR1 and CDR2: MNHEY and SMNVEV (reference sequence). CDR3 length: 15 amino acids. As DNA, the CDR3 is TGTGCCAGCGGGTCACTAGCGGGAGGGTTAAATGAGCAGTTCTTC. It specifies CASGSLAGGLNEQFF.

CDR3 protein: CASGYTIQGNQPQHF. The CDR3 DNA reads TGTGCCAGCGGATATACCATACAGGGTAATCAGCCCCAGCATTTT. This rearrangement joins TRBV6-6 to TRBJ1-5; maybe TRBD1 (6 bases). The CDR3 is made up of 15 amino acids. V was cut by 8 bases and J by 4 bases, with 18 bases left in between. Germline values: CDR1 MNHNY, CDR2 SVGAGI (reference sequence).

The chain employs TRBV5-1 and TRBJ2-3, with D maybe TRBD2 (6 bases). V lost 4 bases and J lost 0, with 15 bases in between. Germline assignment: CDR1 SGHRS and CDR2 YFSETQ. The CDR3 has 16 residues. The DNA of the CDR3 is TGCGCCAGCAGCCTGGAGGGAGCATCTAGCACAGATACGCAGTATTTT. Its translation is CASSLEGASSTDTQYF.

V usage is TRBV7-3 and J usage is TRBJ2-3, with 10 bases identical to TRBD2. Germline V gene lookup returns CDR1 SGHTA and CDR2 FQGTGA. Germline trimming cut 2 bases from V and 2 bases from J; bases unmatched to any gene: 7. There are 17 residues in the CDR3. In DNA, the CDR3 is TGTGCCAGCAGCTTACCGCTAGCGGGAGAACACACAGATACGCAGTATTTT. Translating it yields CASSLPLAGEHTDTQYF.